The next 14 T cell receptor beta chains were all read from a single sample in a study of blood T cells in healthy people across ages. The second PCR ran about 7 to 12 cycles with a sample-barcoded 5' primer and J-beta primers. Each CDR3 protein is one row after TCRdb ran MiXCR on the 5' RACE reads. The sample holds hundreds of thousands of distinct CDR3 sequences, around two fifths seen once. Sequencing input: blood. These receptors all stem from a man aged 55-75 years in good health.

This clonotype was seen more than once but under ten times. The chain recombines TRBV4-3 with TRBJ2-7; weak D call: TRBD1 (6 bases). This CDR3 region has 14 residues. CDR1 and CDR2 (germline): LGHNA, YSLEER. Trimming removed 1 base from V and 3 bases from J, with 10 bases in between. CDR3 DNA sequence: TGCGCCAGCAGCCAAGGGAGACAGGTCTACGAGCAGTACTTC. This gives the protein CASSQGRQVYEQYF.

This clonotype was detected only a few times. The V gene is TRBV25-1, the J gene TRBJ2-5; unclear D gene. Germline assignment: CDR1 MGHDK and CDR2 SYGVNS. Between the trimmed V and J ends, which lost 5 bases and 4 bases, there was a span of 8 bases. The length of the CDR3 is 12 residues. The CDR3 reads CASSRVVETQYF. The CDR3 nucleotides read TGTGCCAGCAGTCGGGTGGTAGAGACCCAGTACTTC.

This clonotype was seen only a few times. The CDR3 is CASSFRQSLEQYF. CDR3 sequence (DNA): TGTGCCAGCAGCTTTCGGCAGTCTCTCGAGCAGTACTTC. The chain carries TRBV5-5 and TRBJ2-7; D call uncertain. V lost 2 bases to trimming and J lost 6 bases, with 12 bases between them. This CDR3 is 13 amino acids long. Germline V gives CDR1 SGHKS, CDR2 YYEKEE (reference sequence). Using reference TRBV5-5 and TRBJ2-7 for the parts outside the CDR3, the full variable domain is DAGVTQSPTHLIKTRGQQVTLRCSPISGHKSVSWYQQVLGQGPQFIFQYYEKEERGRGNFPDRFSARQFPNYSSELNVNALLLGDSALYLCASSFRQSLEQYFGPGTRLTVT.

The sample holds a few counts of this clonotype. The chain carries TRBV5-1 and TRBJ2-5; 12 nucleotides agree with TRBD1. CDR3 length equals 18 residues. Germline lookup yields CDR1 SGHRS and CDR2 YFSETQ. V was clipped by 0 bases and J by 4 bases; unmatched bases: 10. CDR3 coding DNA: TGCGCCAGCAGCTTGGACGGGACAGGGGGCAATTTGGGAGAGACCCAGTACTTC. It yields the protein CASSLDGTGGNLGETQYF.

The V and J genes are TRBV29-1 and TRBJ1-2; unclear D gene. The length of the CDR3 is 13 residues. In germline, CDR1 is SQVTM, CDR2 ANQGSEA. The V and J ends lost 2 bases and 2 bases respectively, with 9 bases between them. CDR3 residues: CSVETQPNYGYTF. The CDR3 nucleotides read TGCAGCGTTGAAACCCAGCCAAACTATGGCTACACCTTC.

This clonotype was found a few times. V is TRBV6-2 or TRBV6-3 and J is TRBJ2-7; perhaps D is TRBD1 or TRBD2 (5 bases each). The CDR3 runs to 16 residues. Trimming shortened V by 2 bases and J by 7 bases, and 21 bases separated the two germline ends. Germline-derived CDR1 and CDR2 are MNHEY and SVGEGT. CDR3 sequence (DNA): TGTGCCAGCAGTTACGTCGGGAAAGCAGGGCACAATGAGCAGTACTTC. Translating gives CASSYVGKAGHNEQYF.

This chain links TRBV6-6 with TRBJ2-7, with TRBD2 matching 9 bases. The CDR3 loop spans 16 amino acids. Germline loops: CDR1 MNHNY, CDR2 SVGAGI (reference sequence). J gave up 2 bases and V 0 bases, and 5 bases lay outside the gene matches. The CDR3 here is CASSYSLSGGTYEQYF. The CDR3 DNA reads as TGTGCCAGCAGTTACTCGTTAAGCGGGGGGACCTACGAGCAGTACTTC.

Concerning this clonotype itself: The junction departs from germline at one end; a sequencing error may be responsible. The rearrangement uses TRBV3-1 and TRBJ2-4, with 7 bases matching TRBD1. The CDR3 contains 16 residues. Germline CDR1 and CDR2: LGHDT and YNNKEL (reference sequence). The CDR3 loop reads CASSQRQGFGKNIQYF. The CDR3 DNA follows: TGTGCCAGCAGCCAGAGACAGGGCTTTGGCAAAAACATTCAGTATTTC.

The chain joins TRBV6-2 or TRBV6-3 to TRBJ2-1; TRBD2 might be the D (6 bases). This CDR3 has 13 amino acids. The ends were cut back, 11 bases at V and 5 bases at J, with 16 bases in the middle. In germline, CDR1 is MNHEY, CDR2 SVGEGT. The chain's CDR3 is CAGGGGLDNEQFF. The CDR3 nucleotides are TGTGCCGGCGGAGGAGGGCTAGACAATGAGCAGTTCTTC.

This clonotype was counted at least ten times. The V and J genes are TRBV2 and TRBJ2-1; 13 bases align to TRBD2. Germline loops: CDR1 SNHLY, CDR2 FYNNEI. J gave up 8 bases and V 6 bases, and 7 bases lay outside the gene matches. The CDR3 length is 15 residues. The CDR3 region is CASSPTSGGADEQFF. The CDR3 nucleotides are TGTGCCAGCAGCCCTACTAGCGGGGGGGCTGATGAGCAGTTCTTC.

This clonotype was counted only a few times. The V and J genes are TRBV6-6 and TRBJ1-4; no firm D call. The V end was cut by 6 bases, the J end by 7 bases, with 15 bases between. CDR3 length: 14 amino acids. Germline V gene data show CDR1 as MNHNY and CDR2 as SVGAGI (reference sequence). The CDR3 DNA reads as TGTGCCAGCAGACGATGGGAGGATGGTGAAAAACTGTTTTTT. This encodes CASRRWEDGEKLFF.

This clonotype was counted a few times. The J gene is TRBJ1-1, the V gene TRBV6-2 or TRBV6-3; 8 positions agree with TRBD1. J was trimmed by 5 bases and V by 2 bases; bases with no gene match: 19. The CDR3 runs to 19 residues. Germline V CDR1 and CDR2: MNHEY, SVGEGT. The CDR3 sequence is CASSYLPGGPTIQSTEAFF. DNA of the CDR3: TGTGCCAGCAGTTACCTTCCAGGGGGCCCGACTATACAATCTACTGAAGCTTTCTTT.

This chain joins TRBV12-3 or TRBV12-4 and TRBJ2-1; 9 bases are shared with TRBD1. J gave up 14 bases and V 3 bases, and 11 bases lay outside the gene matches. CDR3 length: 14 amino acids. This CDR3 is CASSFKDRGRLEFF. CDR3 nucleotides: TGTGCCAGCAGTTTTAAGGACAGGGGCCGACTAGAGTTCTTC.

The J gene is TRBJ1-4, the V gene TRBV12-3 or TRBV12-4; TRBD1 is a possible D gene (6 bases). Deletions cut 3 bases from V and 0 bases from J, with 23 bases between. This CDR3 comprises 20 residues. The CDR3 DNA follows: TGTGCCAGCAGTTTGACAGGATCTGGAATACCAACCGCAACTAATGAAAAACTGTTTTTT. The encoded protein is CASSLTGSGIPTATNEKLFF.